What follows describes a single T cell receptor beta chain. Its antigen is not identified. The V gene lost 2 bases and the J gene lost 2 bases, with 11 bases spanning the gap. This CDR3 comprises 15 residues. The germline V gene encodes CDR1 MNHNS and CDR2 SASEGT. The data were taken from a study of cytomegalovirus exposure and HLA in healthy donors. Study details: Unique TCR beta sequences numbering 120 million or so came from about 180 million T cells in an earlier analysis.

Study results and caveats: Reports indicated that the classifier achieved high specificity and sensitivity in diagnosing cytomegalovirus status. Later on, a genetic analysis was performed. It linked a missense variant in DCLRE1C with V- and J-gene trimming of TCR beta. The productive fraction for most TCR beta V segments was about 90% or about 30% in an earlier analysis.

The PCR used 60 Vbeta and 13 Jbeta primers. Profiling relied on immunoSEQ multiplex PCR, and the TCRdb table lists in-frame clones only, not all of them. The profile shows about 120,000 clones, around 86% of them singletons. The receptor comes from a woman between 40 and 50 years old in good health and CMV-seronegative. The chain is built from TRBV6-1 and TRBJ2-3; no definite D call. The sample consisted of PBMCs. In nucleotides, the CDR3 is TGTGCCAGCAGTGAACGGCTAGACCACACAGATACGCAGTATTTT. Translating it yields CASSERLDHTDTQYF.